This passage covers 30 T cell receptor beta chains from one sample sequenced in a study of T-cell memory formation after mild COVID-19. A single record per CDR3 protein comes from TCRdb applying MiXCR to the 5' RACE reads. The sample holds hundreds of thousands of distinct CDR3 sequences, around a sixth seen once. The specimen sequenced was PBMCs or a T cell subset sorted from them (not recorded which). These receptors were taken from a man aged 18 to 35 who had mild COVID-19 (a few samples of this study predate the infection). Cell type and time point are not known.

This clonotype was detected a few times. The V call is TRBV4-3, the J call TRBJ2-3, with 9 bases identical to TRBD2. The CDR3 sequence is 15 residues long. V lost 0 bases and J lost 6; bases outside the gene matches: 4. Germline CDR1 reads LGHNA; CDR2 reads YSLEER. The CDR3 here is CASSQERGGGDTQYF. For the CDR3, the DNA is TGCGCCAGCAGCCAAGAGCGGGGGGGCGGGGATACGCAGTATTTT.

This clonotype has more than one count but fewer than ten. J is TRBJ1-2 and V is TRBV20-1; D is possibly TRBD1 (5 bases). The CDR3 consists of 14 residues. Per germline, CDR1 DFQATT and CDR2 SNEGSKA (reference sequence). Trimming cost V 3 bases and J 4 bases, with 15 bases left between them. CDR3 loop: CSARGTTESYGYTF. The CDR3, as DNA: TGCAGTGCTAGGGGGACGACAGAAAGCTATGGCTACACCTTC.

CDR3 loop: CASSLARGPGNTEAFF. CDR3 coding DNA: TGCGCCAGCAGCTTGGCCAGGGGGCCAGGGAACACTGAAGCTTTCTTT. The gene calls are TRBV5-1 and TRBJ1-1, with 8 bases identical to TRBD1. CDR3 length equals 16 residues. Unmatched junction bases numbered 5, after V lost 0 bases and J lost 1 base. In germline, CDR1 is SGHRS, CDR2 YFSETQ.

The chain links TRBV29-1 to TRBJ2-2; D gene uncertain. The CDR3 extends over 12 amino acids. Trimming shortened V by 4 bases and J by 5 bases, and 8 bases separated the two germline ends. Germline CDR1 and CDR2: SQVTM and ANQGSEA. The CDR3 is CSVGAFTGELFF. The CDR3, as DNA: TGCAGCGTTGGGGCATTTACCGGGGAGCTGTTTTTT.

This chain links TRBV6-5 with TRBJ1-1; possibly TRBD1 for D (5 bases). This CDR3 spans 9 amino acids. V was cut by 8 bases and J by 10 bases, with 8 bases left in between. Looked up from germline, CDR1 is MNHEY and CDR2 is SVGAGI. The CDR3 nucleotides read TGTGCCAGCGGCGGGGGAGCTTTCTTT. Amino acid sequence: CASGGGAFF.

This clonotype turned up a few times. V gene TRBV4-1 combines with J gene TRBJ2-5; no clear D gene. This CDR3 region has 14 residues. CDR1 is MGHRA and CDR2 is YSYEKL in the germline V gene. V was clipped by 4 bases and J by 5 bases, with 14 bases between them. CDR3: CASSPDPNGETQYF. The CDR3 DNA sequence: TGCGCCAGCAGCCCGGACCCCAATGGGGAGACCCAGTACTTC.

The rearrangement uses TRBV11-2 and TRBJ2-1; TRBD2 matches 13 bases. Germline V gene sequence: CDR1 SGHAT, CDR2 FQNNGV. CDR3 length: 13 residues. V was pared by 5 bases and J by 12 bases, with 4 bases of the junction left unmatched. The chain's CDR3 is CASSTGTSGVQFF. The DNA of the CDR3 is TGTGCCAGCAGCACCGGGACTAGCGGGGTGCAGTTCTTC.

The chain uses TRBV7-2 and TRBJ1-2, with D possibly TRBD1 on 5 matching bases. Looked up from germline, CDR1 is SGHTA and CDR2 is FQGNSA. CDR3 length: 14 amino acids. V lost 5 bases, J lost 4 bases, and 14 bases lay in between. The CDR3 here is CASSRGTEAYGYTF. The CDR3 coding sequence is TGTGCCAGCAGCCGAGGGACGGAAGCCTATGGCTACACCTTC. Using reference TRBV7-2 and TRBJ1-2 for the parts outside the CDR3, the full variable domain is GAGVSQSPSNKVTEKGKDVELRCDPISGHTALYWYRQSLGQGLEFLIYFQGNSAPDKSGLPSDRFSAERTGGSVSTLTIQRTQQEDSAVYLCASSRGTEAYGYTFGSGTRLTVV.

The chain has TRBV20-1 and TRBJ1-4; no clear D. The V and J ends lost 4 bases and 0 bases respectively, with 9 bases between them. The CDR3 extends over 14 amino acids. CDR1 and CDR2 (germline): DFQATT, SNEGSKA (reference sequence). CDR3 residues: CSAKSIATNEKLFF. CDR3 DNA sequence: TGCAGTGCTAAGTCCATTGCAACTAATGAAAAACTGTTTTTT.

The V gene is TRBV4-2, the J gene TRBJ2-7; D is ambiguous. The germline V gene has CDR1 LGHNA and CDR2 YNFKEQ. The CDR3 runs to 14 residues. The V gene lost 0 bases and the J gene lost 6 bases, with 12 bases spanning the gap. DNA for the CDR3: TGTGCCAGCAGCCAAGATGTGGAAACGGGCGAGCAGTACTTC. It codes for CASSQDVETGEQYF.

This clonotype appeared a few times. The V and J genes are TRBV9 and TRBJ2-5, with unresolved D. This CDR3 spans 15 amino acids. V was trimmed by 3 bases and J by 0 bases, leaving 12 bases between them. Per germline, CDR1 SGDLS and CDR2 YYNGEE. Here the CDR3 reads CASSEAAMYQETQYF. CDR3 sequence (DNA): TGTGCCAGCAGCGAGGCAGCGATGTACCAAGAGACCCAGTACTTC.

The chain carries TRBV6-5 and TRBJ2-7; no clear D gene. The CDR3 runs 13 residues. Germline V gene data show CDR1 as MNHEY and CDR2 as SVGAGI. Deletions cut 7 bases from V and 3 bases from J, with 13 bases between. Here the CDR3 reads CASTTTVGYEQYF. As DNA, the CDR3 is TGTGCCAGCACCACTACAGTCGGCTACGAGCAGTACTTC.

The V call is TRBV4-1, the J call TRBJ1-3, with a weak D call TRBD1 (5 bases). Germline-derived CDR1 and CDR2 are MGHRA and YSYEKL. This CDR3 has 14 amino acids. Trimming took off 0 bases at V and 7 bases at J, with 10 bases between the two ends. The CDR3 region is CASSQERGRNTIYF. The CDR3, as DNA: TGCGCCAGCAGCCAAGAGCGGGGACGGAACACCATATATTTT.

The chain combines TRBV7-9 with TRBJ2-1; TRBD2 agrees at 7 bases. Germline CDR1 reads SEHNR; CDR2 reads FQNEAQ (reference sequence). The CDR3 is 15 amino acids. Losses at the gene ends were 2 bases for V and 3 bases for J; bases not matched to a gene: 4. CDR3: CASSLPAGLYNEQFF. CDR3 coding DNA: TGTGCCAGCAGCTTACCAGCGGGACTCTACAATGAGCAGTTCTTC.

This clonotype has a count of ten or more. The rearrangement uses TRBV5-6 and TRBJ2-3; 8 positions match TRBD1. The CDR3 runs to 15 residues. Germline assignment: CDR1 SGHDT and CDR2 YYEEEE. The junction had 8 bases not matched to a gene; V was cut back by 4 bases and J by 4 bases. This CDR3 reads CASSRTGTVPDTQYF. CDR3 in DNA: TGTGCCAGCAGCAGGACAGGGACAGTTCCAGATACGCAGTATTTT.

In its sample, this clonotype was seen a few times. The V gene is TRBV12-3 or TRBV12-4, the J gene TRBJ2-3; TRBD2 is a possible D gene (5 bases). The CDR3 loop spans 14 amino acids. Trimming took 6 bases from V and 6 from J, leaving 16 bases between them. The CDR3 nucleotides are TGTGCCAGCAGCAGTAGCGTTCGAACGGATACGCAGTATTTT. It yields the protein CASSSSVRTDTQYF.

The rearrangement uses TRBV6-2 or TRBV6-3 and TRBJ2-2; 11 bases are a match to TRBD2. The V gene end was trimmed by 11 bases and the J gene end by 4 bases; junction bases not matched to a gene: 9. The CDR3 has 15 amino acids. CDR1 MNHEY and CDR2 SVGEGT come from the germline V gene. Written as DNA, the CDR3 is TGTGCCGTCCGACTAGCGGGGCCATTCACCGGGGAGCTGTTTTTT. Translated: CAVRLAGPFTGELFF.

This clonotype turned up a few times. This chain joins TRBV4-3 and TRBJ1-2; possibly TRBD1 for D (5 bases). CDR1 LGHNA and CDR2 YSLEER come from the germline V gene. The CDR3 totals 15 residues. V was cut by 3 bases and J by 4 bases, with 15 bases left in between. The CDR3 sequence: CASSHPGGEGYGYTF. The CDR3 DNA reads as TGCGCCAGCAGCCACCCTGGAGGGGAGGGCTATGGCTACACCTTC.

This clonotype has a handful of counts. This chain connects TRBV12-3 or TRBV12-4 to TRBJ2-1; 11 nucleotides align to TRBD1. Trimming removed 7 bases from V and 5 bases from J; junction bases left unmatched: 7. This CDR3 region has 15 residues. Here the CDR3 reads CASIMAGQGDNEQFF. The CDR3 DNA follows: TGTGCCAGCATCATGGCGGGACAGGGGGACAATGAGCAGTTCTTC.

The chain joins TRBV9 to TRBJ2-5; D is ambiguous. V was cut by 4 bases and J by 3 bases, with 13 bases left in between. Germline-derived CDR1 and CDR2 are SGDLS and YYNGEE. The CDR3 extends over 14 amino acids. DNA of the CDR3: TGTGCCAGCAGCCCTCAAGCGAGGAAAGAGACCCAGTACTTC. Its protein product is CASSPQARKETQYF.

The chain uses TRBV3-1 and TRBJ1-1, with D perhaps matching TRBD1 (6 bases). CDR3 size: 14 residues. Germline V gene sequence: CDR1 LGHDT, CDR2 YNNKEL (reference sequence). The V and J ends lost 4 bases and 4 bases respectively, with 13 bases between them. CDR3 sequence: CASSPEGDATEAFF. The DNA for the CDR3 is TGTGCCAGCAGCCCCGAGGGGGACGCCACTGAAGCTTTCTTT.

The chain couples TRBV20-1 to TRBJ2-3, with 7 bases lining up with TRBD2. This CDR3 is 12 amino acids long. Germline V gene data show CDR1 as DFQATT and CDR2 as SNEGSKA (reference sequence). V shed 4 bases and J 4 bases; nucleotides not matched to a gene: 2. CDR3 bases: TGCAGTGCTACTCTAGCGGCAGATACGCAGTATTTT. Translation: CSATLAADTQYF.

The chain joins TRBV29-1 to TRBJ2-5; D remains unclear. Trimming removed 3 bases from V and 1 base from J, with 3 bases in between. The CDR3 has 11 amino acids. Germline-derived CDR1 and CDR2 are SQVTM and ANQGSEA. The CDR3 DNA is TGCAGCGTTGAGCGCCAAGAGACCCAGTACTTC. This translates into CSVERQETQYF.

The rearrangement joins TRBV21-1 to TRBJ2-5. TRBV21-1 is annotated as a pseudogene. This CDR3 spans 14 amino acids. The CDR3 DNA follows: TGTGCCAGCAGCAAACTTGGCGGACAAGAGACCCAGTACTTC. It yields the protein CASSKLGGQETQYF.

This clonotype has just a few counts. The V gene is TRBV12-3 or TRBV12-4, the J gene TRBJ1-5, with 7 bases fitting TRBD1. V was pared by 5 bases and J by 1 base, with 14 bases of the junction left unmatched. There are 18 residues in the CDR3. The CDR3 nucleotides read TGTGCCAGCAGTGGGGCCCGACAGGGTGGAGTGAGCAATCAGCCCCAGCATTTT. This codes for CASSGARQGGVSNQPQHF.

This sequence joins TRBV7-2 and TRBJ2-7, with D perhaps TRBD2 (6 bases). Germline CDR1 is SGHTA and CDR2 is FQGNSA. Trimming took 3 bases from V and 4 from J, leaving 13 bases between them. The CDR3 has 14 amino acids. The CDR3 DNA reads TGTGCCAGCAGCTTTCGCCGGGAGACTTACGAGCAGTACTTC. Protein sequence: CASSFRRETYEQYF.

The chain carries TRBV6-5 and TRBJ1-4, with 7 bases lining up with TRBD1. Looked up from germline, CDR1 is MNHEY and CDR2 is SVGAGI. With 5 bases clipped from V and 7 bases from J, the junction kept 7 bases outside the gene matches. The CDR3 length is 14 residues. The CDR3 is CASSRTGAVEKLFF. The CDR3 DNA sequence: TGTGCCAGCAGTCGGACAGGAGCTGTTGAAAAACTGTTTTTT.

The sample holds a few counts of this clonotype. This chain joins TRBV3-1 and TRBJ2-3; D tentatively fits TRBD1 or TRBD2 (6 bases each). V lost 5 bases, J lost 0 bases, and 18 bases lay in between. The CDR3 runs 17 residues. Looked up from germline, CDR1 is LGHDT and CDR2 is YNNKEL (reference sequence). CDR3 in amino acids: CASSGGTPTSSTDTQYF. The CDR3 coding sequence is TGTGCCAGCAGCGGGGGGACACCTACGTCTAGCACAGATACGCAGTATTTT.

The genes are TRBV4-1 and TRBJ2-7; D not resolved. The CDR3 loop spans 13 amino acids. The germline CDR1 and CDR2 sequences are MGHRA and YSYEKL. V lost 0 bases to trimming and J lost 3 bases, with 6 bases between them. This chain's CDR3 is CASSQDPLYEQYF. CDR3 nucleotide sequence: TGCGCCAGCAGCCAAGATCCCCTCTACGAGCAGTACTTC.

This clonotype was seen a handful of times. The V gene is TRBV6-5, the J gene TRBJ1-5; no definite D call. Germline assignment: CDR1 MNHEY and CDR2 SVGAGI. Trimming stripped 6 bases from V and 2 bases from J, with 14 bases between. The CDR3 contains 15 residues. CDR3 coding DNA: TGTGCCAGCAGGCCGGGAGGGAAACGCAATCAGCCCCAGCATTTT. Its protein is CASRPGGKRNQPQHF.